One sample yielded the 29 T cell receptor beta chains listed below, sequenced in a study of blood T cells in healthy people across ages. With a J-beta primer mix and a sample-barcoded 5' primer, a second PCR ran 7 to 11 cycles. TCRdb re-derived calls from the 5' RACE reads in MiXCR, one entry per CDR3 protein. Here the sample spans some 690,000 distinct CDR3 sequences, 20% to 25% being singletons. The specimen was blood. The receptors derive from a man aged 65-85 years in good health.

This clonotype has just a few counts. This chain uses TRBV2 with TRBJ1-5; a weak D match, TRBD1 (6 bases). The CDR3 runs 15 residues. Germline V gives CDR1 SNHLY, CDR2 FYNNEI. V was trimmed by 6 bases and J by 3 bases, leaving 15 bases between them. In DNA, the CDR3 is TGTGCCAGCAGCGCGGACGGACAGTTCAATCAGCCCCAGCATTTT. This gives the protein CASSADGQFNQPQHF. The variable domain in full, completed from reference TRBV2 and TRBJ1-5, reads EPEVTQTPSHQVTQMGQEVILRCVPISNHLYFYWYRQILGQKVEFLVSFYNNEISEKSEIFDDQFSVERPDGSNFTLKIRSTKLEDSAMYFCASSADGQFNQPQHFGDGTRLSIL.

In regard to this clonotype: Being one base from a much bigger clone, this may be a read error. V usage is TRBV20-1 and J usage is TRBJ2-5; D call uncertain. The germline CDR1 and CDR2 sequences are DFQATT and SNEGSKA (reference sequence). This CDR3 region has 15 residues. CDR3 sequence reads: CSARPVGRSSYEQCF. In DNA, the CDR3 is TGCAGTGCTAGGCCGGTAGGGCGAAGCTCCTACGAGCAGTGCTTC.

This clonotype was seen a few times. This CDR3 fails to terminate in the conserved phenylalanine or tryptophan, so it likely reflects a read error. V is TRBV12-3 or TRBV12-4 and J is TRBJ2-5; TRBD1 aligns across 10 bases. The J segment lost 11 bases and the V segment lost 6 bases, leaving 6 bases of the junction unmatched. The CDR3 runs to 12 residues. CDR3 sequence reads: CASSPGQGLQYV. The CDR3 nucleotides read TGTGCCAGCAGCCCGGGACAGGGGTTACAGTACGTC.

The chain links TRBV12-3 or TRBV12-4 to TRBJ1-4; D is ambiguous. V was trimmed by 0 bases and J by 7 bases, leaving 9 bases between them. The CDR3 covers 14 residues. The CDR3 DNA reads TGTGCCAGCAGTTTAGCCAGGTGGCCTGAAAAACTGTTTTTT. Translated, it gives CASSLARWPEKLFF.

This clonotype was detected a few times. The V call is TRBV20-1, the J call TRBJ2-3; maybe TRBD2 (5 bases). CDR1 is DFQATT and CDR2 is SNEGSKA in the germline V gene (reference sequence). CDR3 length: 12 residues. V lost 3 bases and J 14 bases, leaving 18 bases between the germline ends. The CDR3: CSARDGVRISYF. The DNA of the CDR3 is TGCAGTGCTAGGGACGGGGTACGGATCTCGTATTTT.

This clonotype was observed a handful of times. V is TRBV12-3 or TRBV12-4 and J is TRBJ2-6, with 7 bases matching TRBD1. The CDR3 sequence is 18 residues long. Trimming removed 1 base from V and 0 bases from J; junction bases left unmatched: 6. As DNA, the CDR3 is TGTGCCAGCAGTTTAGGTAGGGGGCTAAGCTCTGGGGCCAACGTCCTGACTTTC. Translation: CASSLGRGLSSGANVLTF.

The chain links TRBV20-1 to TRBJ2-7, with a possible D match to TRBD2 (6 bases). The ends were cut back, 4 bases at V and 3 bases at J, with 10 bases in the middle. The CDR3 has 12 amino acids. Germline values: CDR1 DFQATT, CDR2 SNEGSKA (reference sequence). The CDR3 nucleotides read TGCAGTGCTATGACTAGTAGCTACGAGCAGTACTTC. Residues: CSAMTSSYEQYF.

This chain uses TRBV2 with TRBJ1-2, with no clear D. CDR3 length: 12 amino acids. V shed 1 base and J shed 8 bases, with 8 bases lying between them. In germline, CDR1 is SNHLY, CDR2 FYNNEI. The CDR3 coding sequence is TGTGCCAGCAGTGAAGTAGCCGGGGGCTACACCTTC. Translating it yields CASSEVAGGYTF.

This clonotype was seen a few times. V gene TRBV12-3 or TRBV12-4 combines with J gene TRBJ1-3; D ambiguous. This CDR3 contains 15 residues. V was trimmed by 5 bases and J by 2 bases, leaving 13 bases between them. The CDR3 coding sequence is TGTGCCAGCAGTCGCCTGTGGGCGCCTGGAAACACCATATATTTT. Translation: CASSRLWAPGNTIYF.

The rearrangement joins TRBV5-1 to TRBJ2-3; D gene unclear. CDR1 and CDR2 (germline): SGHRS, YFSETQ. Trimming stripped 0 bases from V and 0 bases from J, with 17 bases between. The CDR3 is 18 amino acids. The CDR3 reads CASSLEGRGVTSTDTQYF. The DNA for the CDR3 is TGCGCCAGCAGCTTGGAAGGCCGAGGTGTTACTAGCACAGATACGCAGTATTTT.

This clonotype was picked up a small number of times. The chain recombines TRBV6-5 with TRBJ2-1; D remains unclear. The V gene's germline CDR1 is MNHEY and CDR2 SVGAGI. Trimming removed 6 bases at V and 6 bases at J, with 9 bases between. This CDR3 comprises 12 residues. CDR3 sequence reads: CASRGSTNEQFF. The CDR3 coding sequence is TGTGCCAGCAGGGGATCAACCAATGAGCAGTTCTTC.

This clonotype came up a few times. This chain connects TRBV7-2 to TRBJ2-5; D is perhaps TRBD2 (6 bases). Trimming removed 2 bases at V and 13 bases at J, with 20 bases between. Germline loops: CDR1 SGHTA, CDR2 FQGNSA. The CDR3 has 14 residues. The chain's CDR3 is CASSLIVSGGLGYF. The CDR3 coding sequence is TGTGCCAGCAGCTTAATAGTATCCGGGGGACTCGGGTACTTC.

The chain joins TRBV5-1 to TRBJ2-5; 9 bases fit TRBD2. The CDR3 extends over 15 amino acids. Germline CDR1 reads SGHRS; CDR2 reads YFSETQ. V trimming: 6 bases; J trimming: 1 base; junction bases outside the gene matches: 7. DNA for the CDR3: TGCGCCAGCAACTTTAGCGGGGGTACCCAAGAGACCCAGTACTTC. As protein: CASNFSGGTQETQYF.

This clonotype came up a few times. V gene TRBV19 combines with J gene TRBJ1-2; TRBD1 is a possible D gene (6 bases). V was pared by 2 bases and J by 0 bases, with 13 bases between. The germline CDR1 and CDR2 sequences are LNHDA and SQIVND (reference sequence). The CDR3 consists of 16 residues. In DNA form, the CDR3 reads TGTGCCAGTAGTATATTGCACGGGACATCTAACTATGGCTACACCTTC. It is translated as CASSILHGTSNYGYTF.

This clonotype was counted only a few times. This chain links TRBV2 with TRBJ2-1, with D tentatively TRBD2 (5 bases). The germline V and J ends were trimmed by 2 bases and 1 base, with 12 bases remaining between them. This CDR3 is built from 16 residues. CDR1 is SNHLY and CDR2 is FYNNEI in the germline V gene. The CDR3 is CASSELVATSYNEQFF. The DNA of the CDR3 is TGTGCCAGCAGTGAACTGGTAGCGACTTCCTACAATGAGCAGTTCTTC.

The sample holds a few counts of this clonotype. The chain couples TRBV20-1 to TRBJ2-5; 7 bases line up with TRBD1. The J call is doubtful: the DNA matches TRBJ2-7 better. The CDR3 loop spans 14 amino acids. In germline, CDR1 is DFQATT, CDR2 SNEGSKA (reference sequence). The CDR3 region is CSATNDRDGYEQYF. The CDR3 DNA sequence: TGCAGTGCTACAAATGACAGGGACGGCTACGAGCAGTACTTC.

This sequence joins TRBV18 and TRBJ2-3; no firm D call. The germline gives CDR1 KGHSH, CDR2 LQKENI. V was pared by 2 bases and J by 4 bases, with 28 bases between. This CDR3 contains 20 residues. CDR3: CASSPFLSRSVGVEPDTQYF. The CDR3 DNA follows: TGTGCCAGCTCACCATTTCTTAGCCGTTCGGTCGGTGTGGAGCCAGATACGCAGTATTTT. The full variable domain, in which reference TRBV18 and TRBJ2-3 provide the parts outside the CDR3, is NAGVMQNPRHLVRRRGQEARLRCSPMKGHSHVYWYRQLPEEGLKFMVYLQKENIIDESGMPKERFSAEFPKEGPSILRIQQVVRGDSAAYFCASSPFLSRSVGVEPDTQYFGPGTRLTVL.

This chain links TRBV5-5 with TRBJ1-5; D is uncertain. Germline-derived CDR1 and CDR2 are SGHKS and YYEKEE (reference sequence). The CDR3 is made up of 13 amino acids. The V and J ends lost 3 bases and 4 bases respectively, with 8 bases between them. The CDR3 reads CASSSSWNQPQHF. The DNA for the CDR3 is TGTGCCAGCAGCTCCTCGTGGAATCAGCCCCAGCATTTT.

V gene TRBV29-1 combines with J gene TRBJ2-5; possibly TRBD2 for D (6 bases). The CDR3 totals 13 residues. Germline V gene data show CDR1 as SQVTM and CDR2 as ANQGSEA. The V and J ends lost 7 bases and 5 bases respectively, with 17 bases between them. The chain's CDR3 is CSASGSGTETQYF. As DNA, the CDR3 is TGCAGCGCCTCCGGGAGCGGAACGGAGACCCAGTACTTC.

V is TRBV7-2 and J is TRBJ1-1; TRBD1 agrees at 7 bases. The germline gives CDR1 SGHTA, CDR2 FQGNSA. The CDR3 is 13 residues long. V shed 8 bases, J shed 1 base, and the junction held 4 bases outside the gene matches. CDR3 DNA: TGTGCCAGCTCGGGACAGCCGAACACTGAAGCTTTCTTT. Amino acid sequence: CASSGQPNTEAFF.

This clonotype was counted many times. This chain connects TRBV18 to TRBJ1-4, with D uncertain. Germline values: CDR1 KGHSH, CDR2 LQKENI. Trimming shortened V by 3 bases and J by 4 bases, and 9 bases separated the two germline ends. There are 14 residues in the CDR3. CDR3 protein: CASSPDRHNEKLFF. Here the CDR3 DNA reads TGTGCCAGCTCACCGGACCGACATAATGAAAAACTGTTTTTT.

This chain uses TRBV5-1 with TRBJ1-5, with 7 bases that match TRBD1. The CDR3 consists of 14 residues. J was trimmed by 7 bases and V by 0 bases; bases with no gene match: 4. The germline gives CDR1 SGHRS, CDR2 YFSETQ. The DNA for the CDR3 is TGCGCCAGCAGCTTGGAGGGGGCAATGCAGCCCCAGCATTTT. It specifies CASSLEGAMQPQHF.

This clonotype was observed a handful of times. V usage is TRBV7-3 and J usage is TRBJ2-1; TRBD2 agrees at 7 bases. V dropped 7 bases and J dropped 7; count of bases not matched to a gene: 13. Germline V gene data show CDR1 as SGHTA and CDR2 as FQGTGA. CDR3 length: 15 amino acids. The CDR3 sequence is CASTLGAGVGNEQFF. The DNA for the CDR3 is TGTGCCAGCACCCTAGGGGCGGGAGTGGGGAATGAGCAGTTCTTC.

The chain is built from TRBV7-3 and TRBJ2-7; no clear D gene. V lost 5 bases, J lost 0 bases, and 8 bases lay in between. Germline assignment: CDR1 SGHTA and CDR2 FQGTGA. The CDR3 runs 13 residues. The CDR3 sequence is CASSPYSSYEQYV. CDR3 nucleotide sequence: TGTGCCAGCAGCCCCTATAGCTCCTACGAGCAGTACGTC.

In this sample, this clonotype turned up a few times. The genes are TRBV2 and TRBJ2-1; 9 bases align to TRBD2. The CDR3 covers 14 residues. After removal of 3 bases from V and 6 bases from J, the junction contained 3 bases not matched to a gene. Germline V gives CDR1 SNHLY, CDR2 FYNNEI. The CDR3 bases are TGTGCCAGCAGTGAGGCGGGGGGGCTCAATGAGCAGTTCTTC. Its protein is CASSEAGGLNEQFF.

The V gene is TRBV20-1, the J gene TRBJ1-4; D is unresolved. There are 16 residues in the CDR3. Germline values: CDR1 DFQATT, CDR2 SNEGSKA (reference sequence). The V and J ends lost 1 base and 0 bases respectively, with 12 bases between them. CDR3 region: CSARGGGIATNEKLFF. CDR3 bases: TGCAGTGCTAGAGGGGGAGGAATAGCAACTAATGAAAAACTGTTTTTT.

This clonotype appeared a few times. This CDR3 reads CASSLRLAGGVNTDTQYF. The CDR3 DNA sequence: TGTGCCAGCAGCTTACGGCTAGCGGGGGGGGTAAACACAGATACGCAGTATTTT. The chain couples TRBV11-2 to TRBJ2-3, with TRBD2 matching 12 bases. Germline V lookup: CDR1 SGHAT, CDR2 FQNNGV. The CDR3 covers 18 residues. Losses at the gene ends were 2 bases for V and 2 bases for J; bases not matched to a gene: 8. Full variable domain (outside the CDR3, taken from reference TRBV11-2 and TRBJ2-3): EAGVAQSPRYKIIEKRQSVAFWCNPISGHATLYWYQQILGQGPKLLIQFQNNGVVDDSQLPKDRFSAERLKGVDSTLKIQPAKLEDSAVYLCASSLRLAGGVNTDTQYFGPGTRLTVL.

In this sample, this clonotype turned up many times. For the CDR3, the DNA is TGTGCCAGCAGCTTAGCAATTGGGCAGGGTAAAAACATTCAGTACTTC. It is translated as CASSLAIGQGKNIQYF. The chain combines TRBV7-2 with TRBJ2-4; tentative D call: TRBD1 (5 bases). CDR3 size: 16 residues. The germline V gene encodes CDR1 SGHTA and CDR2 FQGNSA. The V gene lost 0 bases and the J gene lost 4 bases, with 13 bases spanning the gap.

This clonotype appeared a few times. Written as DNA, the CDR3 is TGCGCCAGCCAGACGGGACTAGCGACAGATACGCAGTATTTT. The encoded protein is CASQTGLATDTQYF. This chain uses TRBV5-1 with TRBJ2-3; 10 bases agree with TRBD2. The CDR3 contains 14 residues. The V segment lost 7 bases and the J segment 3 bases; nucleotides outside the gene matches: 5. Germline-derived CDR1 and CDR2 are SGHRS and YFSETQ.